This TCR beta chain was retrieved from a study of blood T cell repertoires in COVID-19. As for the study in general: PBMCs, B-cell-depleted T cells, or T cells were the source of the cDNA or gDNA that made up the material.

Participant-given clinical history determined each cohort assignment. CDR1 is KGHDR, CDR2 SFDVKD, per germline. The CDR3 totals 15 residues. After removal of 4 bases from V and 2 bases from J, the junction contained 4 bases not matched to a gene. In the source study's methods: Reference gene primer amplification gave nucleated cell count estimates. Some clones are missing from TCRdb's copy, which holds only in-frame ones; the method was immunoSEQ multiplex PCR. For V, J and clone size, that table is used; D and trimming come from the DNA. The table lists some 250,000 clones, around 88% of them singletons, with 3.3% in the top ten.

The chain has TRBV24-1 and TRBJ2-7; 10 positions match TRBD2. The origin of this receptor is a woman in her thirties or forties with acute COVID-19. Material: PBMCs or T cells enriched from blood (not recorded which). In DNA, the CDR3 is TGTGCCACCAGTGACCGGACTAGCGGCGCCTACGAGCAGTACTTC. Protein product: CATSDRTSGAYEQYF.